This T cell receptor (beta chain) was observed in a study of blood T cell repertoires in COVID-19. Study-wide background: PBMCs, B-cell-depleted T cells, or T cells were the source of the cDNA or gDNA that made up the material.

The CDR3 is 14 residues long. The ends were cut back, 3 bases at V and 5 bases at J, with 13 bases in the middle. The germline gives CDR1 ENHRY, CDR2 SYGVKD. In the source study's methods: Estimation of nucleated cell counts relied on the amplification of reference gene primers. Libraries were prepared by immunoSEQ multiplex PCR; TCRdb keeps only in-frame clonotypes and omits some of them. V, J and clone size are those of that table, while D and trimming were read from the DNA. The sample has over 250,000 clones; approximately 85% are singletons. This receptor was taken from a woman between 65 and 79 years old with acute or convalescent COVID-19. Sequenced input: peripheral blood. The chain recombines TRBV10-3 with TRBJ2-5; D possibly corresponds to TRBD1 (5 bases). The CDR3 protein is CAISDDGPGETQYF. The CDR3 nucleotides read TGTGCCATCAGTGACGACGGACCAGGGGAGACCCAGTACTTC.